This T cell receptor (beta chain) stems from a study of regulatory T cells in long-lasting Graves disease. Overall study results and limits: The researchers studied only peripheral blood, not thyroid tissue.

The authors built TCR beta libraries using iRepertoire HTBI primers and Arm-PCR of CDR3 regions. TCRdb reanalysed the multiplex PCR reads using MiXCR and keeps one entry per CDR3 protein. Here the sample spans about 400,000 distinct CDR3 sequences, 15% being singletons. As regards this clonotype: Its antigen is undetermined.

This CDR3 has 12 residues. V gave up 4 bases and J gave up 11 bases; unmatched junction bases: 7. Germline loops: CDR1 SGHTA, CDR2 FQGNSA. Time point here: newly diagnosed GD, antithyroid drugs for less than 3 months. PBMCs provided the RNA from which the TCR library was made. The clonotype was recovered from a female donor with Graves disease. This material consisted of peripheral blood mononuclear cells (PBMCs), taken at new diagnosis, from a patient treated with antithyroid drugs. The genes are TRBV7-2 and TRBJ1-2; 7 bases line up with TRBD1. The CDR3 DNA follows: TGTGCCAGCAGCTCTCACACAGGGGAATACACCTTC. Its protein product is CASSSHTGEYTF. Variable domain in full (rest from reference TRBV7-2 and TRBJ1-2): GAGVSQSPSNKVTEKGKDVELRCDPISGHTALYWYRQSLGQGLEFLIYFQGNSAPDKSGLPSDRFSAERTGGSVSTLTIQRTQQEDSAVYLCASSSHTGEYTFGSGTRLTVV.